The 20 T cell receptor beta chains below were found in one sample sequenced in a study of cytomegalovirus exposure and HLA in healthy donors. The PCR was carried out with 60 Vbeta primers and 13 Jbeta primers. Data came from immunoSEQ multiplex PCR; TCRdb stores just in-frame clones and leaves some out. The table lists approximately 150,000 clones, 87% of them singletons. Sequencing used PBMCs. All receptors come from a woman in her thirties in good health and CMV-seronegative.

Only one count was recorded for this clone. V is TRBV7-9 and J is TRBJ2-5, with TRBD2 matching 7 bases. The CDR3 sequence is 13 residues long. Germline CDR1 is SEHNR and CDR2 is FQNEAQ (reference sequence). The ends lost 8 bases at V and 4 bases at J; junction bases unmatched: 7. The CDR3 DNA reads as TGTGCCAGCGGGGGGGAGGTCGGAGAGACCCAGTACTTC. It codes for CASGGEVGETQYF. Drawing the rest from reference TRBV7-9 and TRBJ2-5, the complete variable domain is DTGVSQNPRHKITKRGQNVTFRCDPISEHNRLYWYRQTLGQGPEFLTYFQNEAQLEKSRLLSDRFSAERPKGSFSTLEIQRTEQGDSAMYLCASGGEVGETQYFGPGTRLLVL.

The V call is TRBV29-1, the J call TRBJ1-2; perhaps TRBD1 as D (5 bases). Per germline, CDR1 SQVTM and CDR2 ANQGSEA. This CDR3 contains 12 residues. V was trimmed by 6 bases and J by 5 bases, leaving 13 bases between them. The CDR3 protein is CSVGGRDYGYTF. Here the CDR3 DNA reads TGCAGCGTGGGGGGTAGAGATTATGGCTACACCTTC.

This chain links TRBV7-2 with TRBJ2-3; TRBD1 matches 8 bases. The V segment lost 5 bases and the J segment 4 bases; nucleotides outside the gene matches: 5. Germline CDR1 SGHTA, CDR2 FQGNSA. The CDR3 extends over 14 amino acids. As DNA, the CDR3 is TGTGCCAGCAGCACACCGACAGGGGCAGATACGCAGTATTTT. The encoded protein is CASSTPTGADTQYF.

The rearrangement uses TRBV19 and TRBJ2-7; perhaps TRBD2 as D (6 bases). The germline V and J ends were trimmed by 7 bases and 1 base, with 17 bases remaining between them. Germline CDR1 reads LNHDA; CDR2 reads SQIVND (reference sequence). The CDR3 has 15 residues. The CDR3 protein is CASTTQYGGSYEQYF. CDR3 DNA sequence: TGTGCCAGTACCACACAATACGGGGGATCCTACGAGCAGTACTTC.

The rearrangement uses TRBV27 and TRBJ1-1; D not certain. From germline, CDR1 is MNHEY and CDR2 SMNVEV (reference sequence). Trimming left V 2 bases short and J 0 bases short, with 7 bases between. CDR3 length: 14 amino acids. CDR3 sequence reads: CASSLVPVNTEAFF. CDR3 in DNA: TGTGCCAGCAGTTTAGTTCCAGTGAACACTGAAGCTTTCTTT.

V gene TRBV10-3 combines with J gene TRBJ2-7, with unresolved D. CDR3 size: 13 residues. The V and J ends lost 2 bases and 2 bases respectively, with 7 bases between them. In germline, CDR1 is ENHRY, CDR2 SYGVKD. The CDR3 DNA reads TGTGCCATCAGTGAGGAGCGTACCTACGAGCAGTACTTC. As protein: CAISEERTYEQYF.

Worth noting for this clone: The identical CDR3 is also encoded by other nucleotide sequences in the sample. The chain is built from TRBV28 and TRBJ1-2, with D possibly TRBD1 on 5 matching bases. CDR3 length equals 14 residues. The V gene lost 4 bases and the J gene lost 4 bases, with 13 bases spanning the gap. Germline CDR1 and CDR2: MDHEN and SYDVKM. CDR3 DNA sequence: TGTGCCAGCAGTTCTCAGGGCCCTCCCTATGGCTACACCTTC. Translated: CASSSQGPPYGYTF.

The chain has TRBV7-9 and TRBJ1-4, with 7 positions matching TRBD1. Germline V gene data show CDR1 as SEHNR and CDR2 as FQNEAQ (reference sequence). V was clipped by 5 bases and J by 6 bases; unmatched bases: 12. The CDR3 loop spans 16 amino acids. The DNA for the CDR3 is TGTGCCAGCAGCCCTTCTACACAGGGGCGGGATGAAAAACTGTTTTTT. Translated: CASSPSTQGRDEKLFF.

V gene TRBV21-1 combines with J gene TRBJ2-7; the D call TRBD1 from the table was never checked on the DNA. TRBV21-1 represents a pseudogene. The CDR3 loop spans 14 amino acids. Here the CDR3 DNA reads TGTGCCAGCAGCCCGGGACAGGTGGTCTACGAGCAGTACTTC. Its translation: CASSPGQVVYEQYF.

This sequence joins TRBV5-1 and TRBJ2-3; D may be TRBD2 (5 bases). V was pared by 0 bases and J by 8 bases, with 7 bases between. Per the germline V gene, CDR1 is SGHRS and CDR2 is YFSETQ. The CDR3 sequence is 12 residues long. CDR3 loop: CASSLVGSTQYF. The CDR3 nucleotides are TGCGCCAGCAGCTTGGTAGGGAGTACGCAGTATTTT.

The count of this clone is one. The genes are TRBV6-5 and TRBJ1-2; perhaps TRBD1 as D (5 bases). Trimming stripped 4 bases from V and 8 bases from J, with 14 bases between. This CDR3 has 13 residues. Germline CDR1 reads MNHEY; CDR2 reads SVGAGI. For the CDR3, the DNA is TGTGCCAGCAGTTTGAAGGGGAGGGACGGCTACACCTTC. Translating it yields CASSLKGRDGYTF.

Only one count was recorded for this clone. The V call is TRBV2, the J call TRBJ2-7; D possibly corresponds to TRBD2 (5 bases). From germline, CDR1 is SNHLY and CDR2 FYNNEI. The ends were cut back, 3 bases at V and 2 bases at J, with 11 bases in the middle. This CDR3 has 14 residues. The CDR3 is CASSDGLAPYEQYF. In DNA form, the CDR3 reads TGTGCCAGCAGTGACGGCCTAGCCCCCTACGAGCAGTACTTC.

A remark on this clone: This sample also contains other DNA sequences that code for the same CDR3. The J gene is TRBJ2-5, the V gene TRBV18; D is uncertain. V lost 3 bases and J 0 bases, leaving 2 bases between the germline ends. CDR3 length equals 12 residues. Germline lookup yields CDR1 KGHSH and CDR2 LQKENI. CDR3 residues: CASSPNQETQYF. CDR3 in DNA: TGTGCCAGCTCACCTAACCAAGAGACCCAGTACTTC.

This clone was seen only once. Other DNA variants within this sample encode the same CDR3. The V gene is TRBV27, the J gene TRBJ2-7; tentatively, D is TRBD1 (5 bases). The CDR3 consists of 13 residues. Per the germline V gene, CDR1 is MNHEY and CDR2 is SMNVEV (reference sequence). Trimming removed 0 bases from V and 4 bases from J, with 7 bases in between. CDR3 region: CASSLSTEYEQYF. DNA of the CDR3: TGTGCCAGCAGTTTATCGACAGAATACGAGCAGTACTTC.

The chain recombines TRBV7-2 with TRBJ1-2, with 7 positions matching TRBD1. CDR3 size: 15 residues. After removal of 5 bases from V and 4 bases from J, the junction contained 10 bases not matched to a gene. Per germline, CDR1 SGHTA and CDR2 FQGNSA. Here the CDR3 DNA reads TGTGCCAGCAGCCCTTCCTCGGGACAGCTCTATGGCTACACCTTC. Its protein product is CASSPSSGQLYGYTF.

V gene TRBV19 combines with J gene TRBJ2-4; D is perhaps TRBD1 (5 bases). This CDR3 spans 12 amino acids. Germline V gene data show CDR1 as LNHDA and CDR2 as SQIVND (reference sequence). Trimming cost V 3 bases and J 14 bases, with 14 bases left between them. DNA of the CDR3: TGTGCCAGTAGTATGTTGGCCGACAGAAAGTACTTC. As protein: CASSMLADRKYF.

The CDR3 coding sequence is TGTGCCAGCTCAGCTGCGGTGGTTCCCGGGGAGCTGTTTTTT. Its protein is CASSAAVVPGELFF. The chain carries TRBV18 and TRBJ2-2; D is uncertain. V lost 5 bases and J 6 bases, leaving 13 bases between the germline ends. Germline V gene lookup returns CDR1 KGHSH and CDR2 LQKENI. This CDR3 contains 14 residues.

The genes are TRBV19 and TRBJ1-1; D unclear. The CDR3 length is 16 residues. V dropped 6 bases and J dropped 4 bases, with 21 bases sitting between them. Germline lookup yields CDR1 LNHDA and CDR2 SQIVND (reference sequence). This CDR3 is CASRTRSGGKTTEAFF. The CDR3 DNA reads TGTGCCAGTAGAACCCGCTCGGGCGGGAAAACCACTGAAGCTTTCTTT.

Concerning this clone itself: An end of the junction differs from the germline gene, which may be a read error. This sequence joins TRBV6-1 and TRBJ2-3; TRBD1 matches 7 bases. CDR3 length: 18 amino acids. CDR1 and CDR2 (germline): MNHNS, SASEGT. CDR3 sequence: CASSDIPRGTAHTDTLYF. The CDR3, as DNA: TGTGCCAGCAGTGACATCCCCAGGGGGACAGCCCACACAGATACGCTGTATTTT.

V usage is TRBV28 and J usage is TRBJ1-4, with 8 nucleotides matching TRBD1. CDR3 length equals 18 residues. V shed 6 bases, J shed 0 bases, and the junction held 12 bases outside the gene matches. Germline V CDR1 and CDR2: MDHEN, SYDVKM. The CDR3: CASSRRQGRRATNEKLFF. CDR3 nucleotides: TGTGCCAGCAGCCGACGACAGGGGCGACGAGCAACTAATGAAAAACTGTTTTTT.